This T cell receptor beta chain derives from a study of cytomegalovirus exposure and HLA in healthy donors. Regarding the study as a whole: The tendency of first-cohort TCR clusters to co-occur in the 95 to 150 validation repertoires was the finding of a later analysis.

There are a few counts of this clone. No antigen is known for it. The germline V gene has CDR1 SNHLY and CDR2 FYNNEI. J was trimmed by 5 bases and V by 6 bases; bases with no gene match: 2. The CDR3 consists of 13 residues. The donors belonged to the roughly 110-subject validation cohort, separate from the approximately 700-subject first cohort. The assay was immunoSEQ multiplex PCR, and TCRdb's table has in-frame clones only and misses some. This repertoire shows approximately 160,000 clones, 85% found once; its top ten account for 2% to 2.5%. The clonotype comes from a man aged 25-45 years in good health and CMV-seropositive. The rearrangement joins TRBV2 to TRBJ2-7; 12 nucleotides line up with TRBD1. The sequenced sample was PBMCs. The DNA for the CDR3 is TGTGCCAGCAGCGGGACAGGGGGCGACGAGCAGTACTTC. This sequence encodes CASSGTGGDEQYF.